The clone carrying this T cell receptor (beta chain) was counted many times. V lost 0 bases to trimming and J lost 5 bases, with 7 bases between them. CDR1 MGHRA and CDR2 YSYEKL come from the germline V gene. The CDR3 consists of 13 residues. This sample is drawn from a study of T cells after yellow fever vaccination. Background on the study: Fractions containing few cells were prepared with SMART-Seq v4 Ultra Low Input.

TCRdb itself ran the 5' RACE reads through MiXCR, one entry per CDR3 protein. Among just over 250,000 distinct CDR3 sequences listed, about 5.2% were seen once. J is TRBJ2-5 and V is TRBV4-1; D uncertain. Sequenced here: CD4+ T cells sorted from PBMCs, sampled on the day of the yellow fever booster vaccination. The receptor was derived from a man between 18 and 35 years old who received the YFV17D yellow fever vaccine. CDR3 sequence (DNA): TGCGCCAGCAGCCAAGATTTATACGAGACCCAGTACTTC. This encodes CASSQDLYETQYF.